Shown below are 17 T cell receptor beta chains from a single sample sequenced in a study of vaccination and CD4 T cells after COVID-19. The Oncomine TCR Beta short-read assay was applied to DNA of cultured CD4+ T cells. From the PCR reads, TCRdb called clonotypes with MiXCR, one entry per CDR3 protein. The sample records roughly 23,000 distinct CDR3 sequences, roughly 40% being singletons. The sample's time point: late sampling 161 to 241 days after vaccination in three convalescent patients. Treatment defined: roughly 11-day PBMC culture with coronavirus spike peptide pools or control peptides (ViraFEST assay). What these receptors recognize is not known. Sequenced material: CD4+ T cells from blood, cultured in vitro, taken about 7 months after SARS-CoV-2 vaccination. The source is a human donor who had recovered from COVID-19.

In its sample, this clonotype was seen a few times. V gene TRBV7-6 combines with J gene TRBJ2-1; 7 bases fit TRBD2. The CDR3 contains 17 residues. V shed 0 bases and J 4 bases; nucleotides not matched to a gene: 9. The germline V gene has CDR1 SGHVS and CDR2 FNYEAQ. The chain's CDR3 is CASSLARGGREYNEQFF. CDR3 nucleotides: TGTGCCAGCAGCTTAGCGCGGGGCGGGAGAGAATACAATGAGCAGTTCTTC. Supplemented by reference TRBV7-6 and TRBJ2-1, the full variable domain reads GAGVSQSPRYKVTKRGQDVALRCDPISGHVSLYWYRQALGQGPEFLTYFNYEAQQDKSGLPNDRFSAERPEGSISTLTIQRTEQRDSAMYRCASSLARGGREYNEQFFGPGTRLTVL.

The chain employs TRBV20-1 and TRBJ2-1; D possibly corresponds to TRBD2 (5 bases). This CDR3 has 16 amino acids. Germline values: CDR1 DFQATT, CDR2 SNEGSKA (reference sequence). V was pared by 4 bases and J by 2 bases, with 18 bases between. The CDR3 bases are TGCAGTGCTACCTCGCATATAGCGTTAACCTACAATGAGCAGTTCTTC. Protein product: CSATSHIALTYNEQFF.

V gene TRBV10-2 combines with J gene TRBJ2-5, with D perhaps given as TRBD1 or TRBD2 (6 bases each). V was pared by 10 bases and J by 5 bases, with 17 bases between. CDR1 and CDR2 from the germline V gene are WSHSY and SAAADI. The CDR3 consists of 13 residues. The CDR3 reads CATHARGGETQYF. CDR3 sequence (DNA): TGCGCCACTCACGCGAGAGGGGGGGAGACCCAGTACTTC.

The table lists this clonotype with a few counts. The CDR3 region has the DNA TGCAGTGCCCTCCTCCTGGGGAAGGACCGCACAGATACGCAGTATTTT. Its protein is CSALLLGKDRTDTQYF. This chain connects TRBV20-1 to TRBJ2-3; D unclear. Deletions cut 6 bases from V and 1 base from J, with 20 bases between. This CDR3 has 16 residues. CDR1 is DFQATT and CDR2 is SNEGSKA in the germline V gene (reference sequence).

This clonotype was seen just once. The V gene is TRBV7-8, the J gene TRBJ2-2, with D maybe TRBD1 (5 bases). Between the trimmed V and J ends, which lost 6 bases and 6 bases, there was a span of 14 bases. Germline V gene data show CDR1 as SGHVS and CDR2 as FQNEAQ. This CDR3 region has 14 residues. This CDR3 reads CASSFAVGPGELFF. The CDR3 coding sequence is TGTGCCAGCAGTTTTGCCGTGGGGCCCGGGGAGCTGTTTTTT.

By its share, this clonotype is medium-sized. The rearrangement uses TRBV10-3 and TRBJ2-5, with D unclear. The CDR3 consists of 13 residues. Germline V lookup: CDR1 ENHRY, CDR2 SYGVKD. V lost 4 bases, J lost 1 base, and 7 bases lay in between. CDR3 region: CAISGHGQETQYF. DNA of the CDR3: TGTGCCATCAGTGGGCACGGCCAAGAGACCCAGTACTTC.

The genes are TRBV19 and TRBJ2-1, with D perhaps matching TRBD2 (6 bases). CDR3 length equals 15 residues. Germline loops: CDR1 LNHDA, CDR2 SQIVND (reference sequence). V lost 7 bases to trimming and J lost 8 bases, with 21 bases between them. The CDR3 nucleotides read TGTGCCAGTAACACACGGGGAGGTATACGCGATGAGCAGTTCTTC. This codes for CASNTRGGIRDEQFF.

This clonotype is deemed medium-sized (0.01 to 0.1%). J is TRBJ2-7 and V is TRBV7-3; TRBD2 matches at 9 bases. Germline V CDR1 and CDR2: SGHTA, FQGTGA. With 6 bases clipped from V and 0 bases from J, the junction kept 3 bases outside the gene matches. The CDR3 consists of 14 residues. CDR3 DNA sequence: TGTGCCAGCAGGCCAGCGGGAGGCTCCTACGAGCAGTACTTC. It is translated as CASRPAGGSYEQYF. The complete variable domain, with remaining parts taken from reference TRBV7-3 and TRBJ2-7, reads GAGVSQTPSNKVTEKGKYVELRCDPISGHTALYWYRQSLGQGPEFLIYFQGTGAADDSGLPNDRFFAVRPEGSVSTLKIQRTERGDSAVYLCASRPAGGSYEQYFGPGTRLTVT.

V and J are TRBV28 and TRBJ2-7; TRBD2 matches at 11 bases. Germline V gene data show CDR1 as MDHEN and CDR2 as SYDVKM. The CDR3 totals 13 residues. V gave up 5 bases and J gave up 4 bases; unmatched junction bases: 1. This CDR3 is CASSRTSGYEQYF. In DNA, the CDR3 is TGTGCCAGCAGTCGGACTAGCGGGTACGAGCAGTACTTC.

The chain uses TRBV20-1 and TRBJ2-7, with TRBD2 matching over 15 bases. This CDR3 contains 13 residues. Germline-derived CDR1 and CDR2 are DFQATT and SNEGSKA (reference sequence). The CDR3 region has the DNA TGCAGCGGACTAGCGGGAGGGGTATACGAGCAGTACTTC. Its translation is CSGLAGGVYEQYF.

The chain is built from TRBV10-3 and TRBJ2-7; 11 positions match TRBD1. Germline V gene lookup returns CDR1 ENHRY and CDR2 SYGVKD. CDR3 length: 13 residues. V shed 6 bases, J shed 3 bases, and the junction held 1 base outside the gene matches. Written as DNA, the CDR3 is TGTGCCATCAGCGGGACAGGGGGCTACGAGCAGTACTTC. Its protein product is CAISGTGGYEQYF.

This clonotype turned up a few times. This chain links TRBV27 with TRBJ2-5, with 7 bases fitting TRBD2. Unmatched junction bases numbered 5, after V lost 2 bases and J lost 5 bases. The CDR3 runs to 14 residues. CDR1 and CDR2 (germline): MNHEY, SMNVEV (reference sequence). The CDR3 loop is CASSLAGVRETQYF. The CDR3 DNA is TGTGCCAGCAGTTTAGCGGGAGTTAGGGAGACCCAGTACTTC.

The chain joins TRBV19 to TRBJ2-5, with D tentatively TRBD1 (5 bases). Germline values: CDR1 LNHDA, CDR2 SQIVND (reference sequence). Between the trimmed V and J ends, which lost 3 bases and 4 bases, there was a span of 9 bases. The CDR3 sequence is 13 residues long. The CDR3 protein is CASSMQGGETQYF. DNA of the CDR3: TGTGCCAGTAGTATGCAGGGTGGAGAGACCCAGTACTTC.

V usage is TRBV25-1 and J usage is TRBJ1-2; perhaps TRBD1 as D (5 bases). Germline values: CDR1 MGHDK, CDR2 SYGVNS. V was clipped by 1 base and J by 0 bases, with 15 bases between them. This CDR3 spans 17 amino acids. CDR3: CASSELGREEANYGYTF. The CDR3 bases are TGTGCCAGCAGTGAATTGGGCAGGGAAGAAGCTAACTATGGCTACACCTTC.

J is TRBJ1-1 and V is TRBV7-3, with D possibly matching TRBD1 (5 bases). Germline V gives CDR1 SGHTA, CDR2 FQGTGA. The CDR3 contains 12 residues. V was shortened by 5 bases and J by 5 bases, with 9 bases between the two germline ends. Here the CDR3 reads CASSHGGTEAFF. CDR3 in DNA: TGTGCCAGCAGCCACGGGGGGACTGAAGCTTTCTTT. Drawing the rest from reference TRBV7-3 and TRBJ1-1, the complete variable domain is GAGVSQTPSNKVTEKGKYVELRCDPISGHTALYWYRQSLGQGPEFLIYFQGTGAADDSGLPNDRFFAVRPEGSVSTLKIQRTERGDSAVYLCASSHGGTEAFFGQGTRLTVV.

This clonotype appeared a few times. The DNA of the CDR3 is TGTGCCACCAGCCCCCGCCCCTCGGGAGGGGGAGAAGCTTTCTTT. The encoded protein is CATSPRPSGGGEAFF. The V and J genes are TRBV15 and TRBJ1-1; weak D call: TRBD1 (6 bases). V was trimmed by 5 bases and J by 8 bases, leaving 21 bases between them. The CDR3 sequence is 15 residues long. Germline V CDR1 and CDR2: LNHNV, YYDKDF (reference sequence).

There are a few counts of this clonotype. The CDR3 here is CASSRDRAYEQYF. The CDR3 DNA reads as TGTGCCAGCAGTCGGGACAGGGCTTACGAGCAGTACTTC. The chain is built from TRBV6-1 and TRBJ2-7; 9 bases fit TRBD1. V was pared by 5 bases and J by 4 bases, with 3 bases of the junction left unmatched. From germline, CDR1 is MNHNS and CDR2 SASEGT. The CDR3 is 13 residues long.